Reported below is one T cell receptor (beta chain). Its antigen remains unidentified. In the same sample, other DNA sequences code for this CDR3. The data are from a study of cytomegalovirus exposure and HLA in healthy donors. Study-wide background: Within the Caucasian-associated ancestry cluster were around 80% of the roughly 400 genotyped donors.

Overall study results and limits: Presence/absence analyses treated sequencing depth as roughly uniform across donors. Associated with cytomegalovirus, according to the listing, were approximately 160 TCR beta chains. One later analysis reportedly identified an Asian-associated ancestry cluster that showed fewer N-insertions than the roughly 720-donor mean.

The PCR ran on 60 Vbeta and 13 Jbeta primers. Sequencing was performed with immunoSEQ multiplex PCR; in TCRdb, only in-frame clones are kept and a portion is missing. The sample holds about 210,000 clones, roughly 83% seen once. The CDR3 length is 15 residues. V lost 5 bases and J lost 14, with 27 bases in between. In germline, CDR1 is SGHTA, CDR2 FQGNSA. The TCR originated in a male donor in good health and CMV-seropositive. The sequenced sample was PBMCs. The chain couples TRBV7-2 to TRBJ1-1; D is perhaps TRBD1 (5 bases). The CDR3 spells CASSQVSTLGRGAFF. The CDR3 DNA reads TGTGCCAGCAGCCAGGTGTCTACGTTGGGGCGCGGAGCCTTCTTT.